These T cell receptor beta chains were read from a single sample in a study of CD4 T cells in relation to SARS-CoV-2 and coronaviruses. Clones were sequenced by immunoSEQ multiplex PCR, and TCRdb holds only the in-frame ones, with some missing. Here the sample spans roughly 16,000 clones, 70% to 80% being singletons. Their antigens remain unidentified. The sample consisted of CD4+ T cells from PBMCs, cultured in vitro. The receptors shown here come from a human donor in good health. Both conserved end residues are part of each CDR3. Each record gives: V gene, J gene, clone size, D gene, CDR3 protein, CDR3 DNA. A D gene is named only where the DNA matches it firmly. Expanded clones get a size class; other rows say once, few or many, or leave the size out.

TRBV25-1	TRBJ2-7	.	.	CASSGGWGAYEQYF	TGTGCCAGCAGTGGGGGATGGGGGGCATACGAGCAGTACTTC
TRBV30	TRBJ1-3	.	.	CAWSGRGASGNTIYF	TGTGCCTGGAGTGGTAGGGGGGCCTCTGGAAACACCATATATTTT
TRBV2	TRBJ2-5	.	.	CASSLQEPQETQYF	TGTGCCAGCAGTCTACAGGAGCCCCAAGAGACCCAGTACTTC
TRBV24-1	TRBJ2-2	.	.	CATSDLQSGGENTGELFF	TGTGCCACCAGTGATTTGCAAAGCGGAGGCGAAAACACCGGGGAGCTGTTTTTT
TRBV19	TRBJ1-1	.	.	CASSYAPGRGNTEAFF	TGTGCCAGTAGTTATGCCCCCGGCAGGGGAAACACTGAAGCTTTCTTT
TRBV5-1	TRBJ2-7	.	.	CASSLVASANEQYF	TGCGCCAGCAGCTTGGTGGCTAGCGCGAACGAGCAGTACTTC
TRBV9	TRBJ2-3	.	.	CASSVEENTDTQYF	TGTGCCAGCAGCGTCGAGGAGAACACAGATACGCAGTATTTT
TRBV5-1	TRBJ2-7	.	TRBD2	CASSPPWEGTYEQYF	TGCGCCAGCAGCCCCCCCTGGGAGGGTACCTACGAGCAGTACTTC
TRBV23-1	TRBJ2-7	once	.	CAAGLGGSEQYF	TGCGCCGCGGGACTGGGTGGCAGCGAGCAGTACTTC
TRBV3-1/TRBV3-2	TRBJ1-5	few	.	CASRPGRVGQPQHF	TGTGCCAGCAGACCCGGGAGGGTCGGCCAGCCCCAGCATTTT
TRBV28	TRBJ2-1	.	TRBD2	CASSFVLAGGKQFF	TGTGCCAGCAGTTTCGTACTAGCGGGAGGAAAGCAGTTCTTC
TRBV3-1/TRBV3-2	TRBJ2-7	.	.	CASSQSYEQYF	TGTGCCAGCAGCCAATCCTACGAGCAGTACTTC
TRBV24-1	TRBJ2-1	few	TRBD2	CATSARRDYYNEQFF	TGTGCCACCAGTGCGAGACGGGACTACTACAATGAGCAGTTCTTC
TRBV6-2/TRBV6-3	TRBJ2-1	.	.	CASSFPKSATKYNEQFF	TGTGCCAGCAGTTTCCCGAAATCGGCTACGAAATACAATGAGCAGTTCTTC
TRBV19	TRBJ2-1	.	TRBD2	CASSGGLAGVLIFGEQFF	TGTGCCAGTAGTGGGGGACTAGCGGGAGTTTTAATTTTCGGTGAGCAGTTCTTC
TRBV11-2	TRBJ1-2	few	.	CASSLAPRGPLDYGYTF	TGTGCCAGCAGCTTAGCCCCGAGGGGACCCCTCGACTATGGCTACACCTTC
TRBV5-5	TRBJ2-1	.	TRBD2	CASSQLVAGGGYNEQFF	TGTGCCAGCAGCCAACTCGTAGCGGGAGGAGGTTACAATGAGCAGTTCTTC
TRBV28	TRBJ2-7	.	TRBD1	CASSLSGTGAYEQYF	TGTGCCAGCAGCCTTTCCGGGACAGGGGCCTACGAGCAGTACTTC
TRBV6-1	TRBJ2-3	.	TRBD2	CASSETSAQDTQYF	TGTGCCAGCAGTGAAACTAGCGCCCAAGATACGCAGTATTTT
TRBV25-1	TRBJ1-6	.	TRBD1	CASSEDRGNSPLHF	TGTGCCAGCAGTGAGGACAGGGGGAATTCACCCCTCCACTTT
TRBV11-2	TRBJ2-3	.	TRBD1	CASSLGDRGSKDTQYF	TGTGCCAGCAGCTTAGGGGACAGGGGCTCAAAAGATACGCAGTATTTT
TRBV10-3	TRBJ1-5	.	.	CAISSGQPPRSSAQHF	TGTGCCATCAGCTCGGGACAACCGCCCCGATCAAGCGCCCAGCATTTT
TRBV7-3	TRBJ1-2	.	TRBD1	CASSLGTGGRVHTF	TGTGCCAGCAGCCTAGGGACAGGGGGCCGTGTACACACCTTC
TRBV6-5	TRBJ1-2	.	TRBD1	CASSYLGADRAGYTF	TGTGCCAGCAGTTACTTGGGGGCTGACAGGGCTGGCTACACCTTC
TRBV2	TRBJ2-1	.	TRBD1	CASSNTRDRGSNEQFF	TGTGCCAGCAGTAACACCCGGGACAGGGGATCGAATGAGCAGTTCTTC
TRBV19	TRBJ2-7	.	.	CASSIISGQPLNEQYF	TGTGCCAGTAGTATAATAAGTGGACAGCCACTAAACGAGCAGTACTTC
TRBV28	TRBJ1-1	.	.	CASSLMNTEAFF	TGTGCCAGCAGTTTAATGAACACTGAAGCTTTCTTT
TRBV19	TRBJ2-5	.	.	CASSTRTTQETQYF	TGTGCCAGTAGTACCCGGACGACACAAGAGACCCAGTACTTC
TRBV4-1	TRBJ2-7	.	TRBD1	CASSQARGQGKKTSYEQYF	TGCGCCAGCAGCCAAGCTCGGGGACAGGGTAAAAAAACCTCCTACGAGCAGTACTTC
TRBV5-1	TRBJ2-3	once	.	CASSLAVVGVSTDTQYF	TGCGCCAGCAGCTTGGCCGTGGTGGGAGTGAGCACAGATACGCAGTATTTT
TRBV20-1	TRBJ2-1	.	TRBD2	CSASAPWTSEGNEQFF	TGCAGTGCTAGTGCCCCCTGGACTAGCGAGGGGAATGAGCAGTTCTTC
TRBV6-5	TRBJ2-2	once	TRBD2	CASSSGTTTGELFF	TGTGCCAGCAGCTCCGGGACTACCACCGGGGAGCTGTTTTTT
TRBV28	TRBJ2-7	.	.	CATLAPEGLREQYF	TGTGCCACCCTTGCCCCGGAGGGCCTACGCGAGCAGTACTTC
TRBV9	TRBJ2-5	.	TRBD1	CASSVRTGRETQYF	TGTGCCAGCAGCGTACGGACAGGGAGAGAGACCCAGTACTTC
TRBV19	TRBJ1-2	.	.	CASSTSTGLGGYTF	TGTGCCAGTAGTACCTCGACAGGTCTAGGAGGCTACACCTTC
TRBV10-2	TRBJ2-1	.	.	CASSVDSSYNEQFF	TGCGCCAGCAGTGTGGACAGCTCCTACAATGAGCAGTTCTTC
TRBV4-1	TRBJ1-6	.	.	CASSQVSGYSGGSLHF	TGCGCCAGCAGCCAAGTCTCTGGGTACTCCGGGGGGTCCCTCCACTTT
TRBV14	TRBJ2-5	.	.	CASSQDVLGGRYDQETQYF	TGTGCCAGCAGCCAAGACGTATTGGGGGGCCGATATGACCAAGAGACCCAGTACTTC
TRBV6-5	TRBJ1-3	.	.	CASRPGTGGNTIYF	TGTGCCAGCAGGCCCGGGACGGGAGGAAACACCATATATTTT
TRBV30	TRBJ2-3	once	TRBD2	CAWSPTGTSVDTQYF	TGTGCCTGGAGTCCCACAGGGACTAGCGTCGATACGCAGTATTTT
TRBV5-1	TRBJ2-5	.	.	CASSLNTGPQETQYF	TGCGCCAGCAGCTTGAATACGGGGCCACAAGAGACCCAGTACTTC
TRBV27	TRBJ2-7	.	.	CASRATYRDYTYEQYF	TGTGCCAGCAGAGCGACTTACAGGGATTATACCTACGAGCAGTACTTC
TRBV15	TRBJ2-7	.	.	CATSRLPGSYEQYF	TGTGCCACCAGCAGACTCCCCGGTTCCTACGAGCAGTACTTC
TRBV29-1	TRBJ2-2	once	.	CSVEFGFAAGELFF	TGCAGCGTTGAGTTCGGTTTTGCGGCCGGGGAGCTGTTTTTT
TRBV5-5	TRBJ2-7	large	.	CASSFAGNSYEQYF	TGTGCCAGCAGCTTCGCGGGCAACTCCTACGAGCAGTACTTC
TRBV29-1	TRBJ2-3	.	.	CSVEAGVMADTQYF	TGCAGCGTTGAAGCGGGTGTTATGGCAGATACGCAGTATTTT
TRBV19	TRBJ1-5	.	.	CASSIWKSNQPQHF	TGTGCCAGTAGTATATGGAAATCGAATCAGCCCCAGCATTTT
TRBV5-4	TRBJ2-7	.	.	CASSLGLYSYEQYF	TGTGCCAGCAGCTTGGGGCTATACTCCTACGAGCAGTACTTC
TRBV3-1/TRBV3-2	TRBJ2-6	.	.	CASSQEQGASGANVLTF	TGTGCCAGCAGCCAAGAACAAGGAGCCTCTGGGGCCAACGTCCTGACTTTC
TRBV10-3	TRBJ1-3	.	.	CAISESAVSGNTIYF	TGTGCCATCAGTGAGTCGGCAGTCTCTGGAAACACCATATATTTT